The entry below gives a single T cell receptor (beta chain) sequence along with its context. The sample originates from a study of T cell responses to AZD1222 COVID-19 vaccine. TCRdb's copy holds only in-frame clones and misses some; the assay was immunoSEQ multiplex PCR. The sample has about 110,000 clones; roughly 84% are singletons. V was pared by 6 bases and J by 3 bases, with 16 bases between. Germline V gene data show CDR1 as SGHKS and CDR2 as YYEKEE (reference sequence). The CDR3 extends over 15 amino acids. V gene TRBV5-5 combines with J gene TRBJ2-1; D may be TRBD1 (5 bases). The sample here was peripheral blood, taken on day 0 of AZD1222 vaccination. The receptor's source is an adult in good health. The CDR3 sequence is CASTNRGAGYNEQFF. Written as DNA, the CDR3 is TGTGCCAGCACCAATAGGGGCGCCGGCTACAATGAGCAGTTCTTC.